One and the same sample provided the 14 T cell receptor beta chains below, sequenced in a study of blood T cell repertoires in COVID-19. Assay: immunoSEQ multiplex PCR; the TCRdb copy retains only in-frame clones and omits some. The data show approximately 290,000 clones, around 90% seen once. The sequencing sample was made of PBMCs or T cells enriched from blood (not recorded which). The receptors here all came from a woman in her thirties who had recovered from COVID-19.

V gene TRBV5-1 combines with J gene TRBJ2-2, with 9 bases that match TRBD1. From germline, CDR1 is SGHRS and CDR2 YFSETQ. The trim removed 3 bases at V and 3 bases at J, leaving 6 bases unmatched. The CDR3 covers 16 residues. The CDR3 here is CASSSLTGGDTGELFF. The CDR3 DNA follows: TGCGCCAGCAGCTCCTTGACAGGGGGTGACACCGGGGAGCTGTTTTTT.

This chain uses TRBV24-1 with TRBJ1-1, with 7 bases lining up with TRBD1. This CDR3 has 13 residues. The germline V gene has CDR1 KGHDR and CDR2 SFDVKD. With V trimmed by 8 bases and J by 7 bases, 9 bases remained unmatched. Here the CDR3 reads CATTRQGRGEAFF. Here the CDR3 DNA reads TGTGCCACCACTAGACAGGGAAGAGGTGAAGCTTTCTTT.

V usage is TRBV7-9 and J usage is TRBJ2-1; tentative D call: TRBD1 (5 bases). From germline, CDR1 is SEHNR and CDR2 FQNEAQ (reference sequence). Deletions cut 5 bases from V and 6 bases from J, with 11 bases between. This CDR3 spans 13 amino acids. CDR3 region: CASSMDTSNEQFF. The CDR3 DNA follows: TGTGCCAGCAGCATGGACACGTCCAATGAGCAGTTCTTC.

The rearrangement links TRBV21-1 to TRBJ1-5; the DNA was not compared with TRBD1, the D call given in the table. TRBV21-1 is a recognized pseudogene. The CDR3 is 15 residues long. CDR3 sequence (DNA): TGTGCCAGCAGCACTAGGACAGGGGTCAATCAGCCCCAGCATTTT. Protein sequence: CASSTRTGVNQPQHF.

The rearrangement links TRBV4-3 to TRBJ2-5, with TRBD1 identical over 7 bases. The CDR3 is 18 amino acids. Germline-derived CDR1 and CDR2 are LGHNA and YSLEER. With V trimmed by 1 base and J by 1 base, 12 bases remained unmatched. The CDR3 region is CASSQGLTGTAIQETQYF. The CDR3 DNA sequence: TGCGCCAGCAGCCAAGGGCTTACGGGGACAGCCATCCAAGAGACCCAGTACTTC.

This chain connects TRBV7-9 to TRBJ2-7; 10 nucleotides agree with TRBD2. This CDR3 is 15 amino acids long. Germline V gives CDR1 SEHNR, CDR2 FQNEAQ (reference sequence). Trimming took 7 bases from V and 1 from J; bases not matched to a gene: 7. Written as DNA, the CDR3 is TGTGCCAGCACGCCCGGGACTAGCGAATCCTACGAGCAGTACTTC. Protein product: CASTPGTSESYEQYF.

The chain is built from TRBV28 and TRBJ2-2; 8 nucleotides align to TRBD1. The V gene end was trimmed by 4 bases and the J gene end by 7 bases; junction bases not matched to a gene: 8. The CDR3 is 15 amino acids. In germline, CDR1 is MDHEN, CDR2 SYDVKM. The DNA for the CDR3 is TGTGCCAGCAGTTCGGGTCAGGGGGCGTTCGGGGAGCTGTTTTTT. Protein: CASSSGQGAFGELFF. Based on the CDR3 plus reference TRBV28 and TRBJ2-2, the full variable domain is DVKVTQSSRYLVKRTGEKVFLECVQDMDHENMFWYRQDPGLGLRLIYFSYDVKMKEKGDIPEGYSVSREKKERFSLILESASTNQTSMYLCASSSGQGAFGELFFGEGSRLTVL.

This clone was detected only a few times. The chain carries TRBV4-3 and TRBJ1-2; D gene ambiguous. Trimming pared 0 bases from V and 3 bases from J, leaving 17 bases between. The CDR3 covers 17 residues. Germline CDR1 is LGHNA and CDR2 is YSLEER. CDR3 in amino acids: CASSQDRSWAEDYGYTF. The CDR3 DNA reads as TGCGCCAGCAGCCAAGATAGGTCGTGGGCCGAAGACTATGGCTACACCTTC.

The chain has TRBV7-3 and TRBJ2-7; D gene uncertain. The CDR3 has 13 residues. Germline V CDR1 and CDR2: SGHTA, FQGTGA. Trimming removed 2 bases at V and 1 base at J, with 6 bases between. CDR3 nucleotide sequence: TGTGCCAGCAGCTTATCCCCATCCTACGAGCAGTACTTC. It specifies CASSLSPSYEQYF.

This chain connects TRBV19 to TRBJ1-6; the D is unclear. From germline, CDR1 is LNHDA and CDR2 SQIVND (reference sequence). The CDR3 runs to 11 residues. CDR3 loop: CKLLYNSPLHF. In nucleotides, the CDR3 is TGTAAACTGCTCTATAATTCACCCCTCCACTTT.

The chain uses TRBV9 and TRBJ1-1; D may be TRBD1 (5 bases). Germline V gene sequence: CDR1 SGDLS, CDR2 YYNGEE. The CDR3 extends over 15 amino acids. Trimming cost V 0 bases and J 1 base, with 10 bases left between them. The CDR3 sequence: CASSVGFRGNTEAFF. The CDR3 DNA reads TGTGCCAGCAGCGTAGGATTTAGGGGGAACACTGAAGCTTTCTTT. Using reference TRBV9 and TRBJ1-1 for the parts outside the CDR3, the full variable domain is DSGVTQTPKHLITATGQRVTLRCSPRSGDLSVYWYQQSLDQGLQFLIQYYNGEERAKGNILERFSAQQFPDLHSELNLSSLELGDSALYFCASSVGFRGNTEAFFGQGTRLTVV.

The chain combines TRBV6-5 with TRBJ2-7, with 7 bases matching TRBD1. J was trimmed by 5 bases and V by 2 bases; bases with no gene match: 9. Germline lookup yields CDR1 MNHEY and CDR2 SVGAGI. CDR3 length equals 15 residues. This chain's CDR3 is CASSYPGRGRDEQYF. CDR3 nucleotide sequence: TGTGCCAGCAGTTACCCCGGAAGGGGGCGGGACGAGCAGTACTTC.

The chain recombines TRBV28 with TRBJ1-5, with D possibly being TRBD1 (5 bases). The V gene lost 6 bases and the J gene lost 4 bases, with 10 bases spanning the gap. The CDR3 contains 13 residues. Germline V gives CDR1 MDHEN, CDR2 SYDVKM. CDR3 residues: CASSRRQNQPQHF. As DNA, the CDR3 is TGTGCCAGCAGCCGTAGACAGAATCAGCCCCAGCATTTT.

V usage is TRBV5-4 and J usage is TRBJ2-1, with TRBD2 matching 15 bases. CDR1 and CDR2 (germline): SGHNT, YYREEE (reference sequence). Losses at the gene ends were 4 bases for V and 10 bases for J; bases not matched to a gene: 18. This CDR3 has 19 residues. The CDR3 protein is CASSLGTSGRTGEELEQFF. CDR3 DNA: TGTGCCAGCAGCCTGGGGACTAGCGGGAGGACCGGGGAGGAATTAGAGCAGTTCTTC.